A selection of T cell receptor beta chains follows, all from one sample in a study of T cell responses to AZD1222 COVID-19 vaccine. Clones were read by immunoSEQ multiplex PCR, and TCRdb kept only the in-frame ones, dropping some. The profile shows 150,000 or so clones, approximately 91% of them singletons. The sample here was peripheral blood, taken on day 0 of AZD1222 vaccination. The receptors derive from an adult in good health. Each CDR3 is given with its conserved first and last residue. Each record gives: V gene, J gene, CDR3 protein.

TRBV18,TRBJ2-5,CASSPLTGFETQYF
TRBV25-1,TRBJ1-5,CASSDPTGFHF
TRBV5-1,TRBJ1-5,CASSLVGDQPQHF
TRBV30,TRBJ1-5,CAWSLGQSNQPQHF
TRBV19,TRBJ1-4,CASSDRADEKLFF
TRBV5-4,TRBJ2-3,CASSPIFADTDTQYF
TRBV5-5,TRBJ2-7,CASSLDRVRHEQYF
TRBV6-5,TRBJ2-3,CASSERGGTDTQYF
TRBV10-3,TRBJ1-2,CAIRLDRPIRGYGYTF
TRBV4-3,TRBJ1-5,CASSIQVNQPQHF